This T cell receptor beta chain stems from a study of T cells in Graves' hyperthyroidism and ophthalmopathy. Authors of the study amplified TCR beta CDR3 regions from RNA transcripts. RT-PCR in the first round (using the HTBI primer set) targeted the TCR CDR3. MiXCR, run by TCRdb on the multiplex PCR reads, gives a single entry per CDR3 protein. The sample gives under 550,000 distinct CDR3 sequences, about an eighth of which show up once; less than 6.5% is in the top ten. The V gene end was trimmed by 1 base and the J gene end by 7 bases; junction bases not matched to a gene: 2. The CDR3 loop spans 14 amino acids. Per germline, CDR1 MDHEN and CDR2 SYDVKM. This clonotype appeared many times.

The chain combines TRBV28 with TRBJ2-1; 9 bases fit TRBD1. Specimen: blood. The origin of this receptor is a young woman with Graves' hyperthyroidism. CDR3 bases: TGTGCCAGCAGTTTATTCGGACAGGGGAATGAGCAGTTCTTC. Its translation: CASSLFGQGNEQFF.